Sequencing of this T cell receptor beta chain was carried out in a study of OX40 agonist ivuxolimab in advanced cancers. About the research overall: Ivuxolimab, which patients received intravenously every 2 weeks, was dosed at 0.01 to 10 mg/kg. The mean age was roughly 60 years, ranging from roughly 23 to 90, with about 87% of participants male.

Points on this clone: Its specificity is unknown.

Whole-study results and caveats: People who partly responded at 0.1-3.0 mg/kg had some of the least clonal expansion seen.

Per the germline V gene, CDR1 is SGHNT and CDR2 is YYREEE (reference sequence). V was clipped by 0 bases and J by 9 bases, with 13 bases between them. The CDR3 is 14 amino acids. Method: immunoSEQ multiplex PCR; TCRdb's copy keeps in-frame clones and lacks some. Of about 99,000 clones detected, about 91% appear once; the ten largest clones hold 0.25% to 0.35%. The source is an adult with an advanced solid tumor such as melanoma, head and neck, liver or kidney cancer. The J gene is TRBJ2-1, the V gene TRBV5-4; tentatively, D is TRBD1 or TRBD2 (5 bases each). The material was CD4+ or CD8+ T cells sorted from blood, obtained in a trial of the OX40 agonist ivuxolimab. This chain's CDR3 is CASSLVQDGGEQFF. The CDR3 DNA reads TGTGCCAGCAGCTTGGTACAGGACGGAGGTGAGCAGTTCTTC.